What follows is one T cell receptor beta chain and its context. Profiled with immunoSEQ multiplex PCR; TCRdb holds only in-frame clones, not every one. The table includes fewer than 400,000 clones, around nine tenths detected once. Treatment given: some 19 received Ad26.COV2.S at low or high dose, single or two shots; several received placebo; per-sample allocation not given. Specimens were obtained on day 63 following the first vaccine or placebo injection. The data were obtained in a study of Ad26.COV2.S vaccination and SARS-CoV-2 variants. Germline-derived CDR1 and CDR2 are KGHDR and SFDVKD. The CDR3 contains 15 residues. V was clipped by 3 bases and J by 4 bases, with 11 bases between them.

Sample: peripheral blood, taken in a trial of Ad26.COV2.S vaccine versus placebo. The receptor was derived from a person aged 18-60 years who received the Ad26.COV2.S COVID-19 vaccine or a placebo. This chain connects TRBV24-1 to TRBJ1-4; D gene ambiguous. This CDR3 reads CATSDPTHNNEKLFF. For the CDR3, the DNA is TGTGCCACCAGTGATCCCACACATAATAATGAAAAACTGTTTTTT.